This T cell receptor (beta chain) was sequenced during a study of blood T cell repertoires in COVID-19. This CDR3 contains 16 residues. Germline V gene data show CDR1 as SGHTA and CDR2 as FQGNSA. Trimming shortened V by 1 base and J by 4 bases, and 15 bases separated the two germline ends. Here immunoSEQ multiplex PCR was the method, and the copy in TCRdb shows in-frame clones only, minus some. This table has roughly 230,000 clones, around 89% appearing once. The rearrangement uses TRBV7-2 and TRBJ2-3; possibly TRBD1 for D (5 bases). The sequence derives from a woman aged 55-75 years with COVID-19, enrolled during active disease. Sequenced sample: peripheral blood. CDR3 amino acids: CASSLVVAARADTQYF. CDR3 bases: TGTGCCAGCAGCTTAGTGGTAGCAGCCAGGGCAGATACGCAGTATTTT.